The T cell receptor (beta chain) described here comes from a study of CD8 T cells in ankylosing spondylitis. From germline, CDR1 is SGHTA and CDR2 FQGNSA. The CDR3 is 13 residues long. V was cut by 2 bases and J by 5 bases, with 10 bases left in between. TCRdb redid the calling of the 5' RACE reads with MiXCR, one entry per CDR3 protein. The sample includes about 150,000 distinct CDR3 sequences, more than 9.5% of them seen just once. This clonotype appeared many times. Its specificity is not known. Points from the study as a whole: Certain motif variants had earlier been reported in reactive arthritis synovial fluid and blood. Disease-linked clones were reportedly significantly enriched in matched ankylosing spondylitis synovial fluid. Roughly eight highly homologous variants made up a TCR beta motif that seemed to typify ankylosing spondylitis blood.

This chain connects TRBV7-2 to TRBJ2-7; D gene ambiguous. What was sequenced was blood, either unsorted or a sorted T cell fraction (not recorded which). The clonotype was recovered from a female donor with ankylosing spondylitis or in good health (not recorded which). The DNA for the CDR3 is TGTGCCAGCAGCTTAATGGCTCTAAACGAGCAGTACTTC. This codes for CASSLMALNEQYF.